The 21 T cell receptor beta chains below all came from one sample that was sequenced in a study of blood T cell repertoires in COVID-19. Here immunoSEQ multiplex PCR was the method, and the copy in TCRdb shows in-frame clones only, minus some. The table shows under 85,000 clones, with about four fifths occurring only once. Material: peripheral blood. The source is a human donor in a cohort sampled during active COVID-19.

The chain links TRBV14 to TRBJ2-4; the D gene is possibly TRBD1 (6 bases). Trimming took 4 bases from V and 0 from J, leaving 13 bases between them. Germline values: CDR1 SGHDN, CDR2 FVKESK. This CDR3 comprises 16 residues. Here the CDR3 DNA reads TGTGCCAGCAGCCCCCGGGGACAACTAGCCAAAAACATTCAGTACTTC. Its translation is CASSPRGQLAKNIQYF.

There are a few counts of this clone. The rearrangement uses TRBV18 and TRBJ1-4, with 8 bases that match TRBD1. The germline gives CDR1 KGHSH, CDR2 LQKENI. The CDR3 is 16 residues long. Germline trimming cut 5 bases from V and 4 bases from J; bases unmatched to any gene: 9. DNA of the CDR3: TGTGCCAGCTCATCTAACCCAGGGGGCAGTAATGAAAAACTGTTTTTT. Amino acid sequence: CASSSNPGGSNEKLFF.

This chain uses TRBV9 with TRBJ1-3; the D gene is possibly TRBD1 (5 bases). Per the germline V gene, CDR1 is SGDLS and CDR2 is YYNGEE. The CDR3 loop spans 17 amino acids. V was shortened by 4 bases and J by 2 bases, with 19 bases between the two germline ends. CDR3 residues: CASSTRGGGWTGNTIYF. The CDR3 DNA sequence: TGTGCCAGCAGCACCCGCGGCGGGGGGTGGACTGGAAACACCATATATTTT.

The chain combines TRBV7-9 with TRBJ2-1; D might be TRBD2 (5 bases). CDR1 is SEHNR, CDR2 FQNEAQ, per germline (reference sequence). V shed 3 bases and J shed 3 bases, with 18 bases lying between them. The CDR3 is 17 residues long. The CDR3 nucleotides read TGTGCCAGCAGCTTGGCCGGACTGAGGGAAAGCTACAATGAGCAGTTCTTC. The encoded protein is CASSLAGLRESYNEQFF.

The V call is TRBV7-9, the J call TRBJ2-1, with TRBD2 identical over 10 bases. Germline V lookup: CDR1 SEHNR, CDR2 FQNEAQ (reference sequence). The CDR3 extends over 19 amino acids. V lost 5 bases, J lost 0 bases, and 13 bases stayed unmatched. The CDR3 sequence: CASSQKRGGIRSSYNEQFF. DNA of the CDR3: TGTGCCAGCAGCCAAAAGCGGGGGGGCATACGGAGCTCCTACAATGAGCAGTTCTTC.

Many counts were recorded for this clone. The chain couples TRBV18 to TRBJ2-5; D not resolved. Trimming took 3 bases from V and 2 from J, leaving 7 bases between them. Looked up from germline, CDR1 is KGHSH and CDR2 is LQKENI. The CDR3 consists of 13 residues. The DNA of the CDR3 is TGTGCCAGCTCACCGTTACAGCAAGAGACCCAGTACTTC. Its protein product is CASSPLQQETQYF.

This chain uses TRBV5-1 with TRBJ2-1; 11 bases fit TRBD2. The CDR3 contains 16 residues. From germline, CDR1 is SGHRS and CDR2 YFSETQ. The J segment lost 10 bases and the V segment lost 4 bases, leaving 13 bases of the junction unmatched. This CDR3 is CASSLPGLADLGEQFF. The DNA of the CDR3 is TGCGCCAGCAGCCTCCCGGGACTAGCGGACTTGGGAGAGCAGTTCTTC.

The chain carries TRBV5-6 and TRBJ2-1; weak D call: TRBD2 (6 bases). The CDR3 extends over 14 amino acids. V was clipped by 3 bases and J by 4 bases, with 11 bases between them. Germline CDR1 is SGHDT and CDR2 is YYEEEE. CDR3 sequence reads: CASSWDLLYNEQFF. In nucleotides, the CDR3 is TGTGCCAGCAGCTGGGACTTGCTATACAATGAGCAGTTCTTC.

This chain links TRBV6-6 with TRBJ2-5, with D unresolved. CDR1 MNHNY and CDR2 SVGAGI come from the germline V gene (reference sequence). This CDR3 is built from 14 residues. Deletions cut 7 bases from V and 5 bases from J, with 17 bases between. CDR3 nucleotides: TGTGCCAGCAAAGACGCTAGGTCCCGGGAGACCCAGTACTTC. Amino acid sequence: CASKDARSRETQYF.

The CDR3, as DNA: TGTGCCAGCAGCTTAGCTGCAGGTTCCTACGAGCAGTACTTC. Its translation is CASSLAAGSYEQYF. The rearrangement joins TRBV7-2 to TRBJ2-7, with D hard to call. The V end was cut by 0 bases, the J end by 1 base, with 7 bases between. The CDR3 loop spans 14 amino acids. Per the germline V gene, CDR1 is SGHTA and CDR2 is FQGNSA.

The gene calls are TRBV2 and TRBJ2-5; D is possibly TRBD2 (5 bases). This CDR3 contains 14 residues. Germline V gene data show CDR1 as SNHLY and CDR2 as FYNNEI. The germline V and J ends were trimmed by 8 bases and 1 base, with 14 bases remaining between them. The CDR3, as DNA: TGTGCCAGCCGGGATGGAGGAGGCCAAGAGACCCAGTACTTC. It specifies CASRDGGGQETQYF. Full variable domain (remainder filled in from reference TRBV2 and TRBJ2-5): EPEVTQTPSHQVTQMGQEVILRCVPISNHLYFYWYRQILGQKVEFLVSFYNNEISEKSEIFDDQFSVERPDGSNFTLKIRSTKLEDSAMYFCASRDGGGQETQYFGPGTRLLVL.

The V call is TRBV18, the J call TRBJ2-1, with a tentative D call TRBD2 (5 bases). This CDR3 is 13 amino acids long. Germline-derived CDR1 and CDR2 are KGHSH and LQKENI. V lost 2 bases to trimming and J lost 9 bases, with 11 bases between them. The CDR3 DNA reads as TGTGCCAGCTCACCAAGTCGGGGTTCTGAGCAGTTCTTC. Translation: CASSPSRGSEQFF.

The V gene is TRBV28, the J gene TRBJ2-5, with 12 positions matching TRBD2. The germline V gene has CDR1 MDHEN and CDR2 SYDVKM. The CDR3 totals 15 residues. V lost 4 bases to trimming and J lost 5 bases; unmatched junction nucleotides: 5. CDR3 protein: CASSSSGLAGETQYF. The CDR3 bases are TGTGCCAGCAGTTCCTCAGGACTAGCGGGGGAGACCCAGTACTTC.

This chain links TRBV10-2 with TRBJ2-1, with 13 bases aligning to TRBD2. CDR3 size: 14 residues. J gave up 10 bases and V 7 bases, and 7 bases lay outside the gene matches. From germline, CDR1 is WSHSY and CDR2 SAAADI. CDR3 sequence (DNA): TGCGCCAGCATTCGGGGACTAGCGGGGCCGGAGCAGTTCTTC. Translated: CASIRGLAGPEQFF.

V usage is TRBV16 and J usage is TRBJ2-2; no definite D call. CDR1 is KGHSY and CDR2 is FQNENV in the germline V gene. This CDR3 comprises 15 residues. V lost 5 bases to trimming and J lost 6 bases, with 16 bases between them. CDR3 nucleotide sequence: TGTGCCAGCAGCAGATCCTACGAAGTCTCCGGGGAGCTGTTTTTT. This codes for CASSRSYEVSGELFF.

The chain is built from TRBV5-4 and TRBJ2-1, with 11 bases fitting TRBD2. The CDR3 loop spans 18 amino acids. Trimming took 5 bases from V and 0 from J; bases not matched to a gene: 10. Germline values: CDR1 SGHNT, CDR2 YYREEE (reference sequence). CDR3 in amino acids: CASRAGTSGSRSYNEQFF. Here the CDR3 DNA reads TGTGCCAGCAGAGCCGGGACTAGCGGTTCCCGCTCCTACAATGAGCAGTTCTTC.

This clone appeared once. In the same sample, other DNA sequences code for this CDR3. The chain employs TRBV7-9 and TRBJ1-1; D is unresolved. Trimming removed 4 bases from V and 1 base from J, with 7 bases in between. This CDR3 contains 13 residues. Germline V gene sequence: CDR1 SEHNR, CDR2 FQNEAQ (reference sequence). The CDR3 DNA sequence: TGTGCCAGCAGCTCAACAGAGAACACTGAAGCTTTCTTT. Protein sequence: CASSSTENTEAFF. Supplemented by reference TRBV7-9 and TRBJ1-1, the full variable domain reads DTGVSQNPRHKITKRGQNVTFRCDPISEHNRLYWYRQTLGQGPEFLTYFQNEAQLEKSRLLSDRFSAERPKGSFSTLEIQRTEQGDSAMYLCASSSTENTEAFFGQGTRLTVV.

The chain links TRBV7-2 to TRBJ1-2, with D possibly TRBD1 on 5 matching bases. Trimming pared 5 bases from V and 5 bases from J, leaving 15 bases between. The length of the CDR3 is 14 residues. Germline CDR1 reads SGHTA; CDR2 reads FQGNSA. The CDR3 sequence is CASSALGASYGYTF. For the CDR3, the DNA is TGTGCCAGCAGCGCTCTAGGGGCCTCTTATGGCTACACCTTC.

The V gene is TRBV29-1, the J gene TRBJ2-6, with D unresolved. Germline CDR1 SQVTM, CDR2 ANQGSEA. The CDR3 runs 15 residues. Trimming pared 3 bases from V and 0 bases from J, leaving 9 bases between. Here the CDR3 DNA reads TGCAGCGTTGAGCAACAGAACTCTGGGGCCAACGTCCTGACTTTC. Translated: CSVEQQNSGANVLTF.

The chain recombines TRBV7-2 with TRBJ2-7; unclear D gene. The CDR3 runs to 16 residues. Germline-derived CDR1 and CDR2 are SGHTA and FQGNSA. V lost 1 base and J lost 0, with 13 bases in between. The CDR3 bases are TGTGCCAGCAGCTTAGTGTCTCCGGGTTTCTCCTACGAGCAGTACTTC. Residues: CASSLVSPGFSYEQYF.

The chain has TRBV5-6 and TRBJ2-7, with TRBD1 matching 7 bases. Germline V CDR1 and CDR2: SGHDT, YYEEEE. V was pared by 2 bases and J by 2 bases, with 1 base of the junction left unmatched. The CDR3 has 13 residues. CDR3 protein: CASSFRGTYEQYF. CDR3 in DNA: TGTGCCAGCAGCTTCAGGGGGACCTACGAGCAGTACTTC.